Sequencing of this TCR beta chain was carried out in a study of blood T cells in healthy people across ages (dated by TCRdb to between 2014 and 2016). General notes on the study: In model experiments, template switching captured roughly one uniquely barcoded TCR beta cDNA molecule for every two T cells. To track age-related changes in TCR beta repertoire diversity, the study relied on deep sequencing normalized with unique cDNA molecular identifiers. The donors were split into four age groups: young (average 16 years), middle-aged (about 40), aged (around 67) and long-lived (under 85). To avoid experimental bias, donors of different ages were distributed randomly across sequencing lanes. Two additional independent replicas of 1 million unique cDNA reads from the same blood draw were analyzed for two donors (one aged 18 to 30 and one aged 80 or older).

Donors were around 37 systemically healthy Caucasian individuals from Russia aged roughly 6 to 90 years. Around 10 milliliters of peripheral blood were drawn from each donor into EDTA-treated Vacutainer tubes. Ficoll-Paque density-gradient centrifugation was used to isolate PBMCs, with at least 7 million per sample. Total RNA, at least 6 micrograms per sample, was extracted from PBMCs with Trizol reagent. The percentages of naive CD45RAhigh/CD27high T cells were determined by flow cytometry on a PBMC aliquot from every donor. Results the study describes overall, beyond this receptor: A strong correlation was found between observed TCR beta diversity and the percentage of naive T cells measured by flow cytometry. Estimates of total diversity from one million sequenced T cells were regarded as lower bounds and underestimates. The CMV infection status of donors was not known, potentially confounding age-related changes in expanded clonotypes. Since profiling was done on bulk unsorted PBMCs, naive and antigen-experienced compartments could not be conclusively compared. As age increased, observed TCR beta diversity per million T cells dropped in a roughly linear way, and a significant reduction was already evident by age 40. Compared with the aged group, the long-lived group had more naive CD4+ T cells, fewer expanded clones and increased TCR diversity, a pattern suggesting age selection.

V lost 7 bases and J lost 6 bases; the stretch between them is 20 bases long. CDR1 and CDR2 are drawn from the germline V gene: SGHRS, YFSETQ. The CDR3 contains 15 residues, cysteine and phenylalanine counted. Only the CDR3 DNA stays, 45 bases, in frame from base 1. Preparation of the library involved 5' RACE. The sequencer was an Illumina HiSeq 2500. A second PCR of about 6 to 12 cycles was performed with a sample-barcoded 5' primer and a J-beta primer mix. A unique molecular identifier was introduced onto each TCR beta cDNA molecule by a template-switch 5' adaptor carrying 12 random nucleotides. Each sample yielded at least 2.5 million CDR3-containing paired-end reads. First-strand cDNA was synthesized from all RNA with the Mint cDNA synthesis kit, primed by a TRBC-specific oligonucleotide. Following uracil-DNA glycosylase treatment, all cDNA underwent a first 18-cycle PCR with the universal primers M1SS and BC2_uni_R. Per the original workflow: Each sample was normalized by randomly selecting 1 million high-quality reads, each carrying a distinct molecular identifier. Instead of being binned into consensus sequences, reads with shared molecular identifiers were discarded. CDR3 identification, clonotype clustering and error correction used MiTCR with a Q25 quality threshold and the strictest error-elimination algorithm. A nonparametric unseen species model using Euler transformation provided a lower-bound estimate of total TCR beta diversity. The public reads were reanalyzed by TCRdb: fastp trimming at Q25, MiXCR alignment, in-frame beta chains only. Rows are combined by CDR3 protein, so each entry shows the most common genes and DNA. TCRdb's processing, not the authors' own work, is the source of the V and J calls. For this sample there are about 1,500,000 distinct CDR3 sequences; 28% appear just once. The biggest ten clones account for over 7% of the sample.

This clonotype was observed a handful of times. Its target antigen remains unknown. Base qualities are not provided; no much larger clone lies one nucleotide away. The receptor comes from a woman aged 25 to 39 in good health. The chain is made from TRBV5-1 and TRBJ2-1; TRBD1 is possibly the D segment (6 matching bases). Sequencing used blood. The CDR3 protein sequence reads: CASHRGRGVGNEQFF. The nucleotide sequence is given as TGCGCCAGCCATAGGGGCAGGGGAGTTGGCAATGAGCAGTTCTTC.